Listed below are T cell receptor beta chains from one sample, sequenced in a study of identical twins. TCRdb reprocessed the 5' RACE reads via MiXCR and lists one record per CDR3 protein. The sample has approximately 470,000 distinct CDR3 sequences, 13% to 15% seen once; the top ten hold around 0.57%. Separately, the same data were catalogued under a study of yellow fever vaccine responses in identical twins.

The sample consisted of CD4+ T cells sorted from blood. The receptors derive from a woman under 30 in good health. The CDR3 runs from the conserved cysteine through the conserved F or W. The D gene is left open where the match is weak. Some rows have no size entry. The others give once, few or many, or a class for an expanded clone.

TRBV5-1	few	TRBJ2-2	-	TGCGCCAGCAGCTTGGAAGTGCTAGATCATACCGGGGAGCTGTTTTTT	CASSLEVLDHTGELFF
TRBV12-3/TRBV12-4	-	TRBJ2-3	TRBD2	TGTGCCAGCAGTCCCCTAAGCGGGGCAACAGATACGCAGTATTTT	CASSPLSGATDTQYF
TRBV9	few	TRBJ2-3	TRBD1	TGTGCCAGCAGTCGCGGACAGGGCGGAACCACAAATACGCAGTATTTT	CASSRGQGGTTNTQYF
TRBV5-1	-	TRBJ2-3	-	TGCGCCAGCAGCGCCGCAGGGACAGATACGCAGTATTTT	CASSAAGTDTQYF
TRBV9	few	TRBJ2-2	-	TGTGCCAGCAGCGTAGTCCCAGGAGGAAGAAGCCCGAACACCGGGGAGCTGTTTTTT	CASSVVPGGRSPNTGELFF
TRBV4-3	-	TRBJ2-1	TRBD2	TGCGCCAGCAGCCAAGCCCCAGAACTAGCGCCGGGCTCCTACAATGAGCAGTTCTTC	CASSQAPELAPGSYNEQFF
TRBV29-1	many	TRBJ2-1	TRBD2	TGCAGCGCCGGGAGACTAGCGGAACTTGGTGAGCAGTTCTTC	CSAGRLAELGEQFF
TRBV29-1	few	TRBJ2-3	-	TGCAGCGTTGATCGCCTAGGCCGGGGGGATACGCAGTATTTT	CSVDRLGRGDTQYF
TRBV7-2	-	TRBJ2-7	-	TGTGCCAGCAGCTTAGCAACCCGCGAGCAGTACTTC	CASSLATREQYF
TRBV20-1	-	TRBJ2-1	TRBD1	TGCAGTGCTAGCCCCTCCGGGACAGGGCGCTACAATGAGCAGTTCTTC	CSASPSGTGRYNEQFF
TRBV6-5	-	TRBJ2-3	-	TGTGCCAGCAGTTACAAGGGACGGCTGACAGATACGCAGTATTTT	CASSYKGRLTDTQYF
TRBV7-2	-	TRBJ2-3	TRBD2	TGTGCCAGCAGCGCCACGACTAGCGGGAGTGCAGATACGCAGTATTTT	CASSATTSGSADTQYF
TRBV6-1	-	TRBJ2-7	TRBD2	TGTGCCAGCAGCTCCGGGACTAAAGACTACGAGCAGTACTTC	CASSSGTKDYEQYF
TRBV6-1	few	TRBJ2-1	TRBD2	TGTGCCAGCAGGGGGGGGGTGACTGGCAATGAGCAGTTCTTC	CASRGGVTGNEQFF
TRBV11-2	-	TRBJ2-1	-	TGTGCCAGCAGCTGGCGAGGGGATGAGCAGTTCTTC	CASSWRGDEQFF
TRBV29-1	few	TRBJ2-3	TRBD1	TGCAGCGTGGACAGGGGTAAGGGCACAGATACGCAGTATTTT	CSVDRGKGTDTQYF
TRBV2	-	TRBJ2-7	-	TGTGCCAGCAGTGAAGGGAAACCGTTCCCCTACGAGCAGTACTTC	CASSEGKPFPYEQYF
TRBV5-1	-	TRBJ2-3	-	TGCGCCAGCAGCGGGGACCGCACAGATACGCAGTATTTT	CASSGDRTDTQYF
TRBV7-9	few	TRBJ2-1	TRBD1	TGTGCCAGCAGCTCTAGGACAGGGAACAATGAGCAGTTCTTC	CASSSRTGNNEQFF
TRBV12-3/TRBV12-4	few	TRBJ2-1	TRBD1	TGTGCCAGCAGTGGACGACAGGGGGCGGCCTACAATGAGCAGTTCTTC	CASSGRQGAAYNEQFF
TRBV9	-	TRBJ2-1	TRBD2	TGTGCCAGCAGCCCCCGGGGAGGGGACAATGAGCAGTTCTTC	CASSPRGGDNEQFF
TRBV7-9	many	TRBJ2-3	-	TGTGCTAGCAGCTTAGGGGATAGGACCACAGATACGCAGTATTTT	CASSLGDRTTDTQYF
TRBV7-2	few	TRBJ1-5	-	TGTGCCAGCAGCTTAACGGCAGGGACAAGTCAGCCCCAGCATTTT	CASSLTAGTSQPQHF
TRBV4-2	-	TRBJ1-6	-	TGTGCCAGCAGCCTGACAGGATCAGATTCACCCCTCCACTTT	CASSLTGSDSPLHF
TRBV6-5	-	TRBJ1-4	-	TGTGCCAGCAGTTACCTGGGGGCGGTAGTTGAAAAACTGTTTTTT	CASSYLGAVVEKLFF
TRBV13	once	TRBJ2-7	-	TGTGCCAGCAGCTTAGATTCGAGGGCCTACGAGCAGTACTTC	CASSLDSRAYEQYF
TRBV15	-	TRBJ2-1	-	TGTGCCACCAGCAGAGCGGAGGGAGGCTACAATGAGCAGTTCTTC	CATSRAEGGYNEQFF
TRBV6-1	few	TRBJ1-5	-	TGTGCCAGCAGTCAGGGAGCAAATGTCCGCAGACATTTT	CASSQGANVRRHF
TRBV7-9	few	TRBJ2-3	TRBD2	TGTGCCAGCAGCCCGCCGGGGGCGGGGGGGCCGTCAGATACGCAGTATTTT	CASSPPGAGGPSDTQYF
TRBV7-2	few	TRBJ2-2	TRBD2	TGTGCCAGCAGTTTAACTAGCGGGAGGGCCGCCGGGGAGCTGTTTTTT	CASSLTSGRAAGELFF
TRBV30	-	TRBJ1-6	TRBD1	TGTGCCTGGGGGGGCAGGGGGCATAATTCACCCCTCCACTTT	CAWGGRGHNSPLHF
TRBV5-1	-	TRBJ2-2	-	TGCGCCAGTGCCCGGACGGCGAGCCTCAACACCGGGGAGCTGTTTTTT	CASARTASLNTGELFF
TRBV7-9	few	TRBJ1-4	-	TGTGCCAGCAGCTTAAGTGGATGGGGGCGAGATGAAAAACTGTTTTTT	CASSLSGWGRDEKLFF
TRBV20-1	-	TRBJ2-7	-	TGCAGTGCCCCGAGGTTAGGCGTAGTCTCCTACGAGCAGTACTTC	CSAPRLGVVSYEQYF
TRBV18	few	TRBJ2-1	-	TGTGCCAGCTCTCCCCATGTAGCGGCTAACAATGAGCAGTTCTTC	CASSPHVAANNEQFF
TRBV29-1	few	TRBJ2-7	-	TGCAGCGTTGCTCGGCAGGGATACAACGAGCAGTACTTC	CSVARQGYNEQYF
TRBV24-1	-	TRBJ1-2	-	TGTGCCACCAGTGACACCGACAGAGCCTATGGCTACACCTTC	CATSDTDRAYGYTF